The present entry profiles one TCR beta chain with its context. Its antigen is still unknown. This record comes from a study of T-cell reconstitution after alpha-beta-depleted transplantation in children. Study-wide findings and caveats: In some patients, recipient T cells and intrathymic progenitors surviving conditioning explained high day-60 diversity.

The CDR3 is made up of 16 amino acids. Germline CDR1 SGDLS, CDR2 YYNGEE. The V and J ends lost 2 bases and 4 bases, in that order; junction bases with no gene match: 4. TCRbeta library preparation incorporated unique molecular identifiers. In TCRdb, the PCR reads were re-called with MiXCR into one record per CDR3 protein. The repertoire includes around 370,000 distinct CDR3 sequences, around 15% of them detected once, and just over 40% sits in the top ten. This sequence originates from a male patient aged 2-15 years who had a stem cell transplant for acute lymphoblastic leukemia, so the T cells may come from the graft donor. Sequenced here: PBMCs, mostly from graft donor cells, sampled 360 days after TCRalphabeta/CD19-depleted stem cell transplant. The rearrangement links TRBV9 to TRBJ2-3; 13 bases are shared with TRBD2. The CDR3 nucleotides read TGTGCCAGCAGCGTCACTAGCGGGAGGGTGGCAGATACGCAGTATTTT. Translating it yields CASSVTSGRVADTQYF.